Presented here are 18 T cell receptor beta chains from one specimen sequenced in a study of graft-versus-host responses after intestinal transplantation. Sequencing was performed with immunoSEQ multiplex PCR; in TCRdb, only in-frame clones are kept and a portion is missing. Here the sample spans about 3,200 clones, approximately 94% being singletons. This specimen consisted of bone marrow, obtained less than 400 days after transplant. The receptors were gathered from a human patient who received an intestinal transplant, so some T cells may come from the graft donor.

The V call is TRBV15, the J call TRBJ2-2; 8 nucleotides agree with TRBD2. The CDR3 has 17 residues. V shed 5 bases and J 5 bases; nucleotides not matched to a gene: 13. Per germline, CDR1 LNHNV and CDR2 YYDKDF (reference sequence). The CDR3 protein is CATSPHPGTRGTGELFF. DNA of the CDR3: TGTGCCACCAGCCCTCATCCCGGGACTAGGGGAACCGGGGAGCTGTTTTTT.

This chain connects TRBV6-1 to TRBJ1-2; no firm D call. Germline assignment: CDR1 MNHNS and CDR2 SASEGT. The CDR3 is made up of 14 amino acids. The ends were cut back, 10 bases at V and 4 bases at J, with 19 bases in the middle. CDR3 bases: TGTGCCACCCAGTGGGATGACACGGCCTATGGCTACACCTTC. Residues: CATQWDDTAYGYTF.

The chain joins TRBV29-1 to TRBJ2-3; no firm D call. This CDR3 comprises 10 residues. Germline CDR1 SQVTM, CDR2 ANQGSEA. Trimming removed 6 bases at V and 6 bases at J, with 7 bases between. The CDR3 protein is CSVYGDTQYF. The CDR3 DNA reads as TGCAGCGTATATGGGGATACGCAGTATTTT.

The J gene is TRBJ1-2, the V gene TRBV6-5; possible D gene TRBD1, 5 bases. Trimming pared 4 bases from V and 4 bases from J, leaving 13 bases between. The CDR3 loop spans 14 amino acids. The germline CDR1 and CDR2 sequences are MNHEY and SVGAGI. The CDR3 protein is CASSFRQFGYGYTF. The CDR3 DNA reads TGTGCCAGCAGTTTCCGACAGTTTGGCTATGGCTACACCTTC.

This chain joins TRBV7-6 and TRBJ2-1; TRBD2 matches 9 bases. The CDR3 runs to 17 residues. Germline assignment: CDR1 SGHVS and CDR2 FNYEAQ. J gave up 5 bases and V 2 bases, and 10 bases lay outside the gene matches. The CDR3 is CASSLLPTGGRDNEQFF. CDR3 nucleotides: TGTGCCAGCAGCTTACTCCCCACGGGCGGGAGGGACAATGAGCAGTTCTTC.

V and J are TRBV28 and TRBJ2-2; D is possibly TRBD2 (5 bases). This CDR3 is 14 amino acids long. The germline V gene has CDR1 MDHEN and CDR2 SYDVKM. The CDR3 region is CVSGTPSNTGELFF. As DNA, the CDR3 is TGTGTTTCGGGAACCCCCTCTAACACCGGGGAGCTGTTTTTT.

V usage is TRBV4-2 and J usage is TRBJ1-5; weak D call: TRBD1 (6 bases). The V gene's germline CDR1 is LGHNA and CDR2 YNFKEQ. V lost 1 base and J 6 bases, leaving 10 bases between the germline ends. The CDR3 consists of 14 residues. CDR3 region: CASSQAGTSQPQHF. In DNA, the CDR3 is TGTGCCAGCAGCCAAGCAGGGACAAGTCAGCCCCAGCATTTT.

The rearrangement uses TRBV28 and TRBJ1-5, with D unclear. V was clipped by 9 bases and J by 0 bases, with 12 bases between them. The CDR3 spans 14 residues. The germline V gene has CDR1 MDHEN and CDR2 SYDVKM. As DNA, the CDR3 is TGTGCCAGATTGGAAAAGGGTAGCAATCAGCCCCAGCATTTT. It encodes CARLEKGSNQPQHF.

The CDR3 nucleotides are TGTGCCAGCAGCTTCCACCAATTCGATCAATACGAGCAGTACTTC. It is translated as CASSFHQFDQYEQYF. This chain connects TRBV5-5 to TRBJ2-5; D gene ambiguous. The closer fit of TRBJ2-7 to the DNA end suggests the J call may be wrong. This CDR3 has 15 residues. CDR1 and CDR2 from the germline V gene are SGHKS and YYEKEE (reference sequence).

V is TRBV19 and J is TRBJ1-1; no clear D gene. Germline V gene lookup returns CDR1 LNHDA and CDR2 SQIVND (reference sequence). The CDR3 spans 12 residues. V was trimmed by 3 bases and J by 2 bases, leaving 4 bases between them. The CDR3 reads CASSIGNTEAFF. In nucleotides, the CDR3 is TGTGCCAGTAGTATCGGTAACACTGAAGCTTTCTTT.

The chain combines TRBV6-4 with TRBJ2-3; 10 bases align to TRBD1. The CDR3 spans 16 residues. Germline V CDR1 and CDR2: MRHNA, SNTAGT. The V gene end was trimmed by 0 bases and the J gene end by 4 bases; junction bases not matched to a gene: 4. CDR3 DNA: TGTGCCAGCAGTGACTCCGGGACAGGGGCTCCAGATACGCAGTATTTT. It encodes CASSDSGTGAPDTQYF.

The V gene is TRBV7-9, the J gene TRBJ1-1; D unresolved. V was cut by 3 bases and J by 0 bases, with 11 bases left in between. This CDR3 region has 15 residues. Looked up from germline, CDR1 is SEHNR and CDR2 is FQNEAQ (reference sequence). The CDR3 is CASSFWYRVNTEAFF. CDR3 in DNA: TGTGCCAGCAGCTTTTGGTACAGAGTGAACACTGAAGCTTTCTTT.

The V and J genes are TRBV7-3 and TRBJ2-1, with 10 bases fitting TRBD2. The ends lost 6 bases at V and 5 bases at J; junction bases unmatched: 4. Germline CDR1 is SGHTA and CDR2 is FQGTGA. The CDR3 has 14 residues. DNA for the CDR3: TGTGCCAGCAGTCACAGCGGGAGGGACAATGAGCAGTTCTTC. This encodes CASSHSGRDNEQFF.

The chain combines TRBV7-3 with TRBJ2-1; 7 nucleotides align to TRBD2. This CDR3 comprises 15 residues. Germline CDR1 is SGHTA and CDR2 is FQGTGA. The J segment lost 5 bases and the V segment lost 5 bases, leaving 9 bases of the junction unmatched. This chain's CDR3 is CASSPASGLNNEQFF. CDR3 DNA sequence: TGTGCCAGCAGCCCTGCTAGCGGATTAAACAATGAGCAGTTCTTC.

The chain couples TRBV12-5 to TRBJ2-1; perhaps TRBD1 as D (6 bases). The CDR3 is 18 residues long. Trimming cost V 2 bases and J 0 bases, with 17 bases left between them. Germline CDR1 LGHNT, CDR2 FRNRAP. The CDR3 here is CASGLTVVRTVSYNEQFF. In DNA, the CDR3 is TGTGCTAGTGGTTTGACGGTGGTAAGGACAGTCTCCTACAATGAGCAGTTCTTC.

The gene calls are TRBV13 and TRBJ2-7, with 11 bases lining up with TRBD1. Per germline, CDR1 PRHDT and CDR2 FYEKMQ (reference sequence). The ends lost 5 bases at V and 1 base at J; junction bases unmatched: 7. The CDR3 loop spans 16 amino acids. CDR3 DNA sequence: TGTGCCAGCAGCCCGGGACAGGGGGTAGTGTCCTACGAGCAGTACTTC. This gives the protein CASSPGQGVVSYEQYF.

This chain's CDR3 is CASSQEGLGETQYF. The CDR3 DNA sequence: TGTGCCAGCAGCCAAGAAGGATTAGGGGAGACCCAGTACTTC. The chain uses TRBV4-2 and TRBJ2-5; no clear D gene. Germline CDR1 and CDR2: LGHNA and YNFKEQ. The CDR3 contains 14 residues. The V end was cut by 0 bases, the J end by 5 bases, with 10 bases between.

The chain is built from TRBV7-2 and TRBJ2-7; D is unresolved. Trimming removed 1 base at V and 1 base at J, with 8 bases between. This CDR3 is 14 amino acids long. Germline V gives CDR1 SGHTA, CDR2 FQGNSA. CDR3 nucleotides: TGTGCCAGCAGCTTAGGGGCTGTTTCCTACGAGCAGTACTTC. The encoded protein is CASSLGAVSYEQYF. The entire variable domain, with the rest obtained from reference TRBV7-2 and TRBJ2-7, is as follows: GAGVSQSPSNKVTEKGKDVELRCDPISGHTALYWYRQSLGQGLEFLIYFQGNSAPDKSGLPSDRFSAERTGGSVSTLTIQRTQQEDSAVYLCASSLGAVSYEQYFGPGTRLTVT.